This T cell receptor (beta chain) came from a study of blood T cell repertoires in COVID-19. This clone showed up just once. Generated by immunoSEQ multiplex PCR, the TCRdb table keeps only in-frame clones and is missing some. The table shows tens of thousands of clones, with around 80% occurring only once. With V trimmed by 8 bases and J by 7 bases, 25 bases remained unmatched. CDR1 is LNHDA, CDR2 SQIVND, per germline (reference sequence). The CDR3 contains 18 residues. The source is a woman aged 80 or older with acute or convalescent COVID-19. The chain couples TRBV19 to TRBJ2-7; 8 bases fit TRBD2. The sequenced sample consisted of peripheral blood. CDR3 sequence reads: CASSPFSRGAGWSWEQYF. CDR3 in DNA: TGTGCCAGTTCCCCTTTTTCGCGGGGGGCTGGGTGGAGTTGGGAGCAGTACTTC.